These 9 T cell receptor beta chains share one sample of origin, sequenced in a study of T-cell reconstitution after alpha-beta-depleted transplantation in children. Construction of the TCRbeta library involved unique molecular identifiers. TCRdb reanalysed the PCR reads using MiXCR and keeps one entry per CDR3 protein. The data hold about 1,000,000 distinct CDR3 sequences, with about 29% observed a single time. Here the sequenced sample was PBMCs, mostly from graft donor cells, taken 360 days after TCRalphabeta/CD19-depleted stem cell transplant. The receptors stem from a boy under three years old who had a stem cell transplant for SCID, so the T cells may come from the graft donor.

The rearrangement joins TRBV3-1 to TRBJ1-2; 12 bases line up with TRBD1. Germline V gene sequence: CDR1 LGHDT, CDR2 YNNKEL (reference sequence). V dropped 3 bases and J dropped 5; count of bases not matched to a gene: 10. CDR3 length: 17 residues. The CDR3 region is CASSQAGTGGARYGYTF. In DNA form, the CDR3 reads TGTGCCAGCAGCCAGGCCGGGACAGGGGGCGCAAGGTATGGCTACACCTTC.

This clonotype was counted between two and nine times. This chain links TRBV6-1 with TRBJ1-4, with D unclear. CDR3 length: 16 residues. With 5 bases removed from V and 0 bases from J, the gap between germline ends came to 13 bases. Germline loops: CDR1 MNHNS, CDR2 SASEGT. CDR3 DNA: TGTGCCAGCAGTCCCTATGGGGTGGCAACTAATGAAAAACTGTTTTTT. Protein sequence: CASSPYGVATNEKLFF.

The V call is TRBV20-1, the J call TRBJ2-3; D is ambiguous. Germline CDR1 DFQATT, CDR2 SNEGSKA (reference sequence). This CDR3 contains 12 residues. Trimming shortened V by 4 bases and J by 3 bases, and 8 bases separated the two germline ends. CDR3 protein: CSAMGHTDTQYF. For the CDR3, the DNA is TGCAGTGCTATGGGCCATACAGATACGCAGTATTTT.

The chain joins TRBV7-2 to TRBJ1-1; no reliable D call. Germline V CDR1 and CDR2: SGHTA, FQGNSA. V dropped 5 bases and J dropped 1 base, with 11 bases sitting between them. CDR3 length: 14 residues. Here the CDR3 reads CASSPAVGNTEAFF. Written as DNA, the CDR3 is TGTGCCAGCAGCCCGGCTGTTGGGAACACTGAAGCTTTCTTT. Using reference TRBV7-2 and TRBJ1-1 for the parts outside the CDR3, the full variable domain is GAGVSQSPSNKVTEKGKDVELRCDPISGHTALYWYRQSLGQGLEFLIYFQGNSAPDKSGLPSDRFSAERTGGSVSTLTIQRTQQEDSAVYLCASSPAVGNTEAFFGQGTRLTVV.

In this sample, this clonotype turned up a few times. This chain uses TRBV10-3 with TRBJ2-3; TRBD2 agrees at 10 bases. This CDR3 contains 14 residues. Losses at the gene ends were 6 bases for V and 3 bases for J; bases not matched to a gene: 3. Germline values: CDR1 ENHRY, CDR2 SYGVKD. CDR3 residues: CAIRSGGGTDTQYF. The CDR3 coding sequence is TGTGCCATCAGAAGCGGGGGGGGAACAGATACGCAGTATTTT.

The V and J genes are TRBV10-3 and TRBJ2-1, with TRBD2 identical over 9 bases. This CDR3 comprises 15 residues. Germline assignment: CDR1 ENHRY and CDR2 SYGVKD. J gave up 2 bases and V 3 bases, and 2 bases lay outside the gene matches. The CDR3 is CAISDPSGTYNEQFF. CDR3 nucleotide sequence: TGTGCCATCAGTGATCCTAGCGGGACCTACAATGAGCAGTTCTTC.

This chain connects TRBV20-1 to TRBJ2-3, with D perhaps assigned TRBD1 or TRBD2 (5 bases each). The germline CDR1 and CDR2 sequences are DFQATT and SNEGSKA (reference sequence). With 4 bases removed from V and 0 bases from J, the gap between germline ends came to 17 bases. This CDR3 has 16 amino acids. The CDR3 loop reads CSATGPPETSTDTQYF. DNA of the CDR3: TGCAGTGCTACGGGACCGCCGGAGACTAGCACAGATACGCAGTATTTT.

The genes are TRBV14 and TRBJ2-3; 12 bases map to TRBD2. CDR1 is SGHDN, CDR2 FVKESK, per germline. This CDR3 is built from 14 residues. V dropped 3 bases and J dropped 11; count of bases not matched to a gene: 6. The chain's CDR3 is CASSQATSGGRQYF. The DNA for the CDR3 is TGTGCCAGCAGCCAGGCGACTAGCGGGGGACGGCAGTATTTT. Full variable domain (remainder filled in from reference TRBV14 and TRBJ2-3): EAGVTQFPSHSVIEKGQTVTLRCDPISGHDNLYWYRRVMGKEIKFLLHFVKESKQDESGMPNNRFLAERTGGTYSTLKVQPAELEDSGVYFCASSQATSGGRQYFGPGTRLTVL.

This clonotype was seen once. CDR3 coding DNA: TGTGCCAGCAGTCGGGGGGAGACACTAAATGAGCAGTTCTTC. Amino acid sequence: CASSRGETLNEQFF. The V call is TRBV25-1, the J call TRBJ2-1; TRBD2 aligns across 7 bases. CDR3 length: 14 residues. Per germline, CDR1 MGHDK and CDR2 SYGVNS. V dropped 5 bases and J dropped 7; count of bases not matched to a gene: 8.